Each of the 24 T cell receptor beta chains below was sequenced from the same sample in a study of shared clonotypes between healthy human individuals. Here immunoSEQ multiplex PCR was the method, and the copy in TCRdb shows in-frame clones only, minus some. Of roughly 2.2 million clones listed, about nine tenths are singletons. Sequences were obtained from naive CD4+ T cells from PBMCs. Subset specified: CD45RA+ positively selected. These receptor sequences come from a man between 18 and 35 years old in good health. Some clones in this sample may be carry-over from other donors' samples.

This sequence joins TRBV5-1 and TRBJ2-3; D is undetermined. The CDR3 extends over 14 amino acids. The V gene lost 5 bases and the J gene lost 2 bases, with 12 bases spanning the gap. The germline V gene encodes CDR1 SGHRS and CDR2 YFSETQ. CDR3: CASRLTVFTDTQYF. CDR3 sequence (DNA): TGCGCCAGCAGACTCACGGTTTTCACAGATACGCAGTATTTT.

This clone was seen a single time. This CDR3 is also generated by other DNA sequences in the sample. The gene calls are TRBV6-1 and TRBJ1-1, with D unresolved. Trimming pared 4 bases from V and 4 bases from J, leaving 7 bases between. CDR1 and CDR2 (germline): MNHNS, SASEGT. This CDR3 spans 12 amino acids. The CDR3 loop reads CASSVVGTEAFF. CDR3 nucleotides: TGTGCCAGCAGTGTGGTTGGCACTGAAGCTTTCTTT.

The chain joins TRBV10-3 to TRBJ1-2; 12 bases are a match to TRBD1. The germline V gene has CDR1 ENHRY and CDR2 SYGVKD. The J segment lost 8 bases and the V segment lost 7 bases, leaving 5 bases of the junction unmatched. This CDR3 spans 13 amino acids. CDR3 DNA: TGTGCCATCAAGCCGGGACAGGGGGCCGGCTACACCTTC. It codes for CAIKPGQGAGYTF.

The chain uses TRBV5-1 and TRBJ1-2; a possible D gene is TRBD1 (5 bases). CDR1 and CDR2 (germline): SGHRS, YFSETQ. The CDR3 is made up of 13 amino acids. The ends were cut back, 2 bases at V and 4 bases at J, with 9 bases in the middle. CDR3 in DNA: TGCGCCAGCAGCTTCCTAGACAGCTATGGCTACACCTTC. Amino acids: CASSFLDSYGYTF.

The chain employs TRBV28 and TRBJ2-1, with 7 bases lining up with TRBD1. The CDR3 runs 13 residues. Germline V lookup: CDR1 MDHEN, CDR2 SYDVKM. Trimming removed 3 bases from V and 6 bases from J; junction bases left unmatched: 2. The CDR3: CASSLRTGNEQFF. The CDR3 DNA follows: TGTGCCAGCAGTTTGAGGACAGGCAATGAGCAGTTCTTC.

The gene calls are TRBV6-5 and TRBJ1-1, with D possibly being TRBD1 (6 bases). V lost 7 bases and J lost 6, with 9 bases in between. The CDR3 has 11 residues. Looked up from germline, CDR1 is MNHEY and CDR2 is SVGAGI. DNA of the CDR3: TGTGCCAGCAACACAGGGCCTGAAGCTTTCTTT. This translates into CASNTGPEAFF.

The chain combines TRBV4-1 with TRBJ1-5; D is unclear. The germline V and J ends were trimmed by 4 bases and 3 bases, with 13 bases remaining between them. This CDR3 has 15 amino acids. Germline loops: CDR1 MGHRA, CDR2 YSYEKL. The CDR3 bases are TGCGCCAGCAGCCCCTCTCCCCTCTTCAATCAGCCCCAGCATTTT. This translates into CASSPSPLFNQPQHF.

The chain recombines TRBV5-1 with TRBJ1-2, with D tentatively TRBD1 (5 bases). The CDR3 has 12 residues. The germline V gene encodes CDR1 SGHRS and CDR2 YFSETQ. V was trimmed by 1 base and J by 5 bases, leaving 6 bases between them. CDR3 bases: TGCGCCAGCAGCTTGCAGGGTTATGGCTACACCTTC. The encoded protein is CASSLQGYGYTF.

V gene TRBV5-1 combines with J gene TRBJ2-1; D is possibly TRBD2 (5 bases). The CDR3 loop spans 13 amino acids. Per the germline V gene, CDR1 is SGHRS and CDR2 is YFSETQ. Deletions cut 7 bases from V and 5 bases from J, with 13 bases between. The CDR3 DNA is TGCGCCAGCCGCCGCGGGTCCGACAATGAGCAGTTCTTC. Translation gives CASRRGSDNEQFF.

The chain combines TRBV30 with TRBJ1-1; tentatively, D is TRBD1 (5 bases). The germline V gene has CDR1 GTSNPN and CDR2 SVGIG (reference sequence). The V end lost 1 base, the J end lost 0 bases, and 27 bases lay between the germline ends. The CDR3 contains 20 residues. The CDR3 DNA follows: TGTGCCTGGAGTGGACGCCGGCGATCTCCAGGGTCGGGCTTGAACACTGAAGCTTTCTTT. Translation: CAWSGRRRSPGSGLNTEAFF.

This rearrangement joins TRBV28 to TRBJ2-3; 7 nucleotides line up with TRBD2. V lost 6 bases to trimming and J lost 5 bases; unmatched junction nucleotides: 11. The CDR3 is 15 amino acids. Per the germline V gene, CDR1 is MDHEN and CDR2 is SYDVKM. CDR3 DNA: TGTGCCAGCAGCACAACGAGGGAGGGCGGAGATACGCAGTATTTT. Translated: CASSTTREGGDTQYF.

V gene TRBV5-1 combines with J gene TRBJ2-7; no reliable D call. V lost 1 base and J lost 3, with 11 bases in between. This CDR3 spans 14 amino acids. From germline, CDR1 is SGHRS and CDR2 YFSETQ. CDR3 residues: CASSLLPSYYEQYF. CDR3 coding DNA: TGCGCCAGCAGCTTGCTCCCGTCCTACTACGAGCAGTACTTC.

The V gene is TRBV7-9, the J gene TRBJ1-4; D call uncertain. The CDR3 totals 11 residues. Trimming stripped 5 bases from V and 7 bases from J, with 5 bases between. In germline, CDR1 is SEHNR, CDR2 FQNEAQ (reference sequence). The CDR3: CASSQVEKLFF. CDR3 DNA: TGTGCCAGCAGCCAGGTTGAAAAACTGTTTTTT.

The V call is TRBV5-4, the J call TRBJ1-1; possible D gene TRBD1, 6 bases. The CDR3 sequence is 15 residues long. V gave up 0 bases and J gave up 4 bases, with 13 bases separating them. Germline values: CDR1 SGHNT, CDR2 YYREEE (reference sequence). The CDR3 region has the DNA TGTGCCAGCAGCTTGGGAGCGGGGGGCGGCACTGAAGCTTTCTTT. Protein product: CASSLGAGGGTEAFF.

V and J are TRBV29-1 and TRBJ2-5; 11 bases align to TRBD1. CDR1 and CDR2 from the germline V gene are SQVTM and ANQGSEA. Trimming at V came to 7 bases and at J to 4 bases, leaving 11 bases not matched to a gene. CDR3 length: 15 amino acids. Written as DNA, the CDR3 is TGCAGCGCGACCGGGACAGGGGGTGTAAGAGAGACCCAGTACTTC. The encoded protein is CSATGTGGVRETQYF. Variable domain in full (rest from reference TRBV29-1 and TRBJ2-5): SAVISQKPSRDICQRGTSLTIQCQVDSQVTMMFWYRQQPGQSLTLIATANQGSEATYESGFVIDKFPISRPNLTFSTLTVSNMSPEDSSIYLCSATGTGGVRETQYFGPGTRLLVL.

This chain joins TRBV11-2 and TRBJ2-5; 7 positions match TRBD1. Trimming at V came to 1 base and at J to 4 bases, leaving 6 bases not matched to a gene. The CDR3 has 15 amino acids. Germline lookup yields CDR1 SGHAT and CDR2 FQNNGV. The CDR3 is CASSLGSGGGETQYF. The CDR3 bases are TGTGCCAGCAGCTTAGGCTCAGGGGGTGGAGAGACCCAGTACTTC.

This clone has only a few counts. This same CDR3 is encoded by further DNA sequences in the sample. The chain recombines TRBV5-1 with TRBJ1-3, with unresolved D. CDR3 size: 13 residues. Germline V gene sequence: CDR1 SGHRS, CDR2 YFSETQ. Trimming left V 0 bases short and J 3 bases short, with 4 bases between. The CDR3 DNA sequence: TGCGCCAGCAGCTTGGGATTTGGAAACACCATATATTTT. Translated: CASSLGFGNTIYF.

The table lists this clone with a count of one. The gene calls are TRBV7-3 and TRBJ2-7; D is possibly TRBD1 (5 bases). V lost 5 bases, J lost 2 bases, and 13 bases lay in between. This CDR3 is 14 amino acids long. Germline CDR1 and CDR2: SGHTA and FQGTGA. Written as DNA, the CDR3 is TGTGCCAGCAGCCCAAACCCAGGGCCCTACGAGCAGTACTTC. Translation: CASSPNPGPYEQYF.

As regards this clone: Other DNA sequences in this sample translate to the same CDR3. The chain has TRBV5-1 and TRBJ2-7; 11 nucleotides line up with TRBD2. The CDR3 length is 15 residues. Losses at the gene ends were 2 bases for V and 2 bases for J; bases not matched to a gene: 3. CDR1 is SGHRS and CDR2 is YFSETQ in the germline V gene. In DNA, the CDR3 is TGCGCCAGCAGCTTAGGGACTAGCGGAGCCTACGAGCAGTACTTC. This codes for CASSLGTSGAYEQYF.

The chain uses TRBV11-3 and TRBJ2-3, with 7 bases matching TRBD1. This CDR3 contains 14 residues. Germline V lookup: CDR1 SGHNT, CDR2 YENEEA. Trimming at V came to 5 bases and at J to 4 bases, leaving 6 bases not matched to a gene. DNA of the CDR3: TGTGCCAGCAGCGTACAGGGGTCAGCAGATACGCAGTATTTT. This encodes CASSVQGSADTQYF.

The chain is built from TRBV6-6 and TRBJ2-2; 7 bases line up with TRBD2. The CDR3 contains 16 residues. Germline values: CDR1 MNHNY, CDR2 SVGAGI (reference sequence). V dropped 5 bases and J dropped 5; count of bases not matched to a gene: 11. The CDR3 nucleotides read TGTGCCAGCAGTCCCTCGGGGGGAGGGGTTACCGGGGAGCTGTTTTTT. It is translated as CASSPSGGGVTGELFF.

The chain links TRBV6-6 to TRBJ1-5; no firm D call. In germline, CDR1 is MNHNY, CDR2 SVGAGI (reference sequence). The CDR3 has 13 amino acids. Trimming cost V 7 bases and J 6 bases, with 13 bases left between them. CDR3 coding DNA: TGTGCCAGCACAAACAGAGAACTTCAGCCCCAGCATTTT. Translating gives CASTNRELQPQHF.

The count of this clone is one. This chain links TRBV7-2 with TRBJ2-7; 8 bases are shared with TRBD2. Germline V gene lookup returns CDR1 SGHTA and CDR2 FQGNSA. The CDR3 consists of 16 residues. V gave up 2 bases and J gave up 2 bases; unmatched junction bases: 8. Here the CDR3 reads CASSLRGGWKTYEQYF. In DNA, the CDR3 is TGTGCCAGCAGCTTACGGGGGGGTTGGAAGACCTACGAGCAGTACTTC. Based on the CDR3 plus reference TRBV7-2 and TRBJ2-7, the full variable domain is GAGVSQSPSNKVTEKGKDVELRCDPISGHTALYWYRQSLGQGLEFLIYFQGNSAPDKSGLPSDRFSAERTGGSVSTLTIQRTQQEDSAVYLCASSLRGGWKTYEQYFGPGTRLTVT.

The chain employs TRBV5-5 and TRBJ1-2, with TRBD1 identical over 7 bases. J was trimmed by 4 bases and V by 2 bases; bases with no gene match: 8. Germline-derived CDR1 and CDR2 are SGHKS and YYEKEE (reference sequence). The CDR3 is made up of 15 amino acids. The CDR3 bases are TGTGCCAGCAGCTTCCGACAGGGAGGCTTCTATGGCTACACCTTC. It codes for CASSFRQGGFYGYTF.